This TCR beta chain was sequenced in a study of STAT5B mutations in CD4+ large granular lymphocyte leukemia. This CDR3 contains 15 residues. The germline V gene encodes CDR1 SGHNT and CDR2 YYREEE (reference sequence). V was pared by 2 bases and J by 8 bases, with 9 bases of the junction left unmatched. This clone was recorded once. The antigen is unknown. Controls came from buffy coats of healthy blood donors. Authors' data handling: A productive frequency of 2.59 x 10-5 was the lowest detectable. Sequencing was performed with immunoSEQ multiplex PCR; in TCRdb, only in-frame clones are kept and a portion is missing. The V and J calls and the clone size are those of that table, but D and trimming were determined from the DNA. The data hold about 35,000 clones, with roughly four fifths observed a single time. Study-level points and caveats: Patient CD4-sorted repertoires stayed more clonal than healthy ones after leukemic-clone removal. 8/27 top patient clones versus 2/35 control clones were TRBV06-family.

The sequence derives from a human donor in good health. This chain uses TRBV5-4 with TRBJ1-4; TRBD1 matches 7 bases. The sample taken for sequencing was CD4+ T cells from blood buffy coats. In DNA form, the CDR3 reads TGTGCCAGCAGCTTCCTAGGGGGCAAGGCGGAAAAACTGTTTTTT. Amino acids: CASSFLGGKAEKLFF.